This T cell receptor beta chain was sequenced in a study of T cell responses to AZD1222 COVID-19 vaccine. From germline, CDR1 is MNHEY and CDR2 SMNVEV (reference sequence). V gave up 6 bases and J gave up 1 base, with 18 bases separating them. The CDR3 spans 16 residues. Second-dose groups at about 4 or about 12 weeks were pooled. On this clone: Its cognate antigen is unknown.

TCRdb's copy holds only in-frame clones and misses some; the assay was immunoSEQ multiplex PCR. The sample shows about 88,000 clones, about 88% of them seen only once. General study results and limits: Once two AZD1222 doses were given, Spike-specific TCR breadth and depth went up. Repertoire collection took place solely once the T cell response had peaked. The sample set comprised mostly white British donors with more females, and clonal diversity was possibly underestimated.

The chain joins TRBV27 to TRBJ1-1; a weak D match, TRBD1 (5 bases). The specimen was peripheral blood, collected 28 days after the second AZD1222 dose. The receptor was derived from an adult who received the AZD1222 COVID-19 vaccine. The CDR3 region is CASSGRSGLRNTEAFF. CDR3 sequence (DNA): TGTGCCAGCAGCGGTCGGTCAGGGTTAAGGAACACTGAAGCTTTCTTT.